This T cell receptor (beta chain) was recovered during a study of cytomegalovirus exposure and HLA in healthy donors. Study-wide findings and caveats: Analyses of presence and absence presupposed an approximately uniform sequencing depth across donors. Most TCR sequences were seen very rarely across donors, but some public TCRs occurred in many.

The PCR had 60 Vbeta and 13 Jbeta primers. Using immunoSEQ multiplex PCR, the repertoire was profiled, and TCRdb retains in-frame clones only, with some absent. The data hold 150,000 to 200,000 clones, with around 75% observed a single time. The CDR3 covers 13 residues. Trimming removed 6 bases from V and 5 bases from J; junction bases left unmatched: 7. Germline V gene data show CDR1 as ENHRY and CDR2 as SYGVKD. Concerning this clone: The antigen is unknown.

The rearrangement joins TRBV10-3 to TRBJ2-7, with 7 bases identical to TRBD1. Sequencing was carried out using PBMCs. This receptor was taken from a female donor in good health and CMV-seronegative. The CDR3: CAIRTDRNDEQYF. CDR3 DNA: TGTGCCATCAGAACGGACAGGAACGACGAGCAGTACTTC.